These T cell receptor beta chains were read from a single sample in a study of T cell repertoires in cytomegalovirus infection. No antigen has been identified for these receptors. TCRdb called the reads again in MiXCR, with one record for every CDR3 protein. The data hold 150,000 or so distinct CDR3 sequences, with more than 25% observed a single time. Sequenced material: CD8+ T cells from cultured PBMCs, taken from culture after CMV antigen stimulation. All receptors derive from a human donor in good health (CMV status not recorded). Some clones in this sample may be carry-over from other donors' samples. Both conserved end residues are part of each CDR3. Fields, in order: D gene, J gene, V gene, clone size, CDR3 protein, CDR3 DNA. The D gene is left open where the match is weak. Size is stated for part of the rows, as once, few or many counts, or as a class when the clone is expanded.

TRBD2 TRBJ2-1 TRBV5-5 NA CASSPGGESYNEQFF TGTGCCAGCAGTCCGGGGGGGGAATCCTACAATGAGCAGTTCTTC
NA TRBJ2-5 TRBV12-3/TRBV12-4 few CASSSGYGDVQETQYF TGTGCCAGCAGTTCTGGCTACGGTGACGTTCAAGAGACCCAGTACTTC
NA TRBJ2-7 TRBV28 NA CASSLSSGTLGYEQYF TGTGCCAGCAGTTTATCATCCGGGACATTGGGCTACGAGCAGTACTTC
NA TRBJ2-2 TRBV4-1 NA CASSQTGGAGELFF TGTGCCAGCAGCCAGACAGGCGGGGCCGGGGAGCTGTTTTTT
NA TRBJ2-3 TRBV5-4 few CASSLGGEIDTQYF TGTGCCAGCAGCTTGGGAGGGGAGATAGATACGCAGTATTTT
NA TRBJ2-7 TRBV7-9 few CASSVTYEQYF TGTGCCAGCAGCGTTACCTACGAGCAGTACTTC
NA TRBJ2-7 TRBV5-6 NA CASSQYGEGSYEQYF TGTGCCAGCAGCCAATACGGGGAAGGCTCCTACGAGCAGTACTTC
NA TRBJ2-5 TRBV2 NA CASSRTFQETQYF TGTGCCAGCAGTAGGACTTTCCAAGAGACCCAGTACTTC
TRBD2 TRBJ2-3 TRBV28 NA CATRGTSGGGSTQYF TGTGCCACGAGGGGGACTAGCGGGGGGGGAAGTACGCAGTATTTT
TRBD1 TRBJ2-1 TRBV6-6 NA CANGQGAGNEQFF TGTGCCAATGGACAGGGGGCGGGGAATGAGCAGTTCTTC
TRBD1 TRBJ2-5 TRBV2 many CASSEGTGGRETQYF TGTGCCAGCAGTGAAGGGACAGGGGGAAGAGAGACCCAGTACTTC
TRBD2 TRBJ2-3 TRBV6-6 NA CASSYTARGAEVDTQYF TGTGCCAGCAGTTACACGGCGCGGGGGGCCGAGGTAGATACGCAGTATTTT
TRBD1 TRBJ2-3 TRBV7-3 NA CASSKEGQGYTDTQYF TGTGCCAGCAGCAAAGAGGGACAGGGGTACACAGATACGCAGTATTTT
NA TRBJ2-5 TRBV6-1 few CASPGGVGETQYF TGTGCCAGCCCAGGGGGGGTAGGAGAGACCCAGTACTTC
NA TRBJ2-1 TRBV12-3/TRBV12-4 NA CASTSMGLSYNEQFF TGTGCCAGCACCTCGATGGGTTTGTCCTACAATGAGCAGTTCTTC
NA TRBJ2-1 TRBV2 NA CASSALVSNEQFF TGTGCCAGCAGCGCCTTAGTTAGCAATGAGCAGTTCTTC
TRBD1 TRBJ2-7 TRBV7-2 few CASSYGTGTYEQYF TGTGCCAGCAGCTACGGGACAGGGACATACGAGCAGTACTTC
NA TRBJ2-1 TRBV27 few CASKQGPYNEQFF TGTGCCAGCAAACAGGGCCCCTACAATGAGCAGTTCTTC
NA TRBJ1-1 TRBV7-6 NA CASSSGDLIGTEAFF TGTGCCAGCAGCTCCGGGGACCTCATTGGCACTGAAGCTTTCTTT
NA TRBJ1-3 TRBV6-1 NA CANGQSNSGNTIYF TGTGCCAACGGACAGTCCAACTCTGGAAACACCATATATTTT
NA TRBJ2-1 TRBV6-6 NA CASSYSESRTPSRDEQFF TGTGCCAGCAGTTACTCGGAGTCGAGGACCCCCAGTCGGGATGAGCAGTTCTTC
NA TRBJ1-1 TRBV4-1 many CASSLTENTEAFF TGCGCCAGCAGCCTGACAGAGAACACTGAAGCTTTCTTT
NA TRBJ1-1 TRBV7-2 many CASSLATLNTEAFF TGTGCCAGCAGCTTAGCCACTTTGAACACTGAAGCTTTCTTT
NA TRBJ1-3 TRBV2 few CASSEGPSSGNTIYF TGTGCCAGCAGTGAAGGACCGAGCTCTGGAAACACCATATATTTT
NA TRBJ1-1 TRBV2 NA CATKSIIAEAFF TGTGCCACCAAAAGCATTATCGCTGAAGCTTTCTTT
NA TRBJ2-7 TRBV12-3/TRBV12-4 few CASSLWLNSYEQYF TGTGCCAGCAGTTTATGGCTCAACTCCTACGAGCAGTACTTC
TRBD1 TRBJ1-1 TRBV5-1 NA CASSLAVTGWVTEAFF TGCGCCAGCAGCTTGGCGGTGACAGGGTGGGTCACTGAAGCTTTCTTT
NA TRBJ2-3 TRBV7-9 NA CASSLPLPDTQYF TGTGCCAGCAGCTTACCCCTCCCAGATACGCAGTATTTT
NA TRBJ2-7 TRBV6-5 NA CASSYNEWPGEQYF TGTGCCAGCAGTTACAATGAGTGGCCGGGGGAGCAGTACTTC
NA TRBJ2-1 TRBV12-3/TRBV12-4 NA CASSVALGPGNEQFF TGTGCCAGCAGTGTAGCTTTGGGGCCTGGCAATGAGCAGTTCTTC
NA TRBJ1-5 TRBV19 many CASGAGSYQPQHF TGTGCCAGTGGGGCAGGATCTTATCAGCCCCAGCATTTT
NA TRBJ1-5 TRBV19 NA CAAGLQGNQPQHF TGTGCCGCGGGTCTTCAGGGCAATCAGCCCCAGCATTTT
NA TRBJ2-2 TRBV7-6 NA CASSPPSGPNTGELFF TGTGCCAGCAGCCCTCCATCGGGGCCGAACACCGGGGAGCTGTTTTTT
NA TRBJ2-5 TRBV12-3/TRBV12-4 few CASSFLSQETQYF TGTGCCAGCAGTTTCTTGTCCCAAGAGACCCAGTACTTC
NA TRBJ1-1 TRBV4-1 NA CASSQLGAGTEAFF TGCGCCAGCAGCCAGCTGGGGGCGGGCACTGAAGCTTTCTTT
TRBD2 TRBJ2-2 TRBV12-3/TRBV12-4 NA CASPREAGELFF TGTGCCTCCCCTCGGGAGGCCGGGGAGCTGTTTTTT
TRBD1 TRBJ2-7 TRBV28 NA CASRLTGGSYEQYF TGTGCCAGCAGACTCACAGGGGGCTCCTACGAGCAGTACTTC
TRBD1 TRBJ1-4 TRBV7-6 NA CASSPRDRSNEKLFF TGTGCCAGCAGCCCCCGGGACAGGTCAAATGAAAAACTGTTTTTT
NA TRBJ1-2 TRBV7-2 NA CASSLTRGGDPGRGYTF TGTGCCAGCAGCTTAACTCGGGGGGGGGACCCAGGGCGAGGCTACACCTTC
TRBD2 TRBJ2-5 TRBV7-2 NA CASSLIAGGLIETQYF TGTGCCAGCAGCCTAATAGCGGGGGGGCTAATAGAGACCCAGTACTTC
TRBD2 TRBJ2-3 TRBV2 many CASSELAGTSTDTQYF TGTGCCAGCAGTGAACTAGCGGGGACAAGCACAGATACGCAGTATTTT
NA TRBJ2-7 TRBV7-6 many CASSRASGAGDEQYF TGTGCCAGCAGCCGTGCATCAGGGGCAGGCGACGAGCAGTACTTC
TRBD1 TRBJ2-7 TRBV7-6 NA CASSFYPGQESSYEQYF TGTGCCAGCAGCTTCTACCCCGGACAGGAAAGCTCCTACGAGCAGTACTTC
TRBD1 TRBJ1-5 TRBV7-9 many CASSPPGQGDQPQHF TGTGCCAGCAGCCCGCCGGGACAGGGGGATCAGCCCCAGCATTTT
NA TRBJ1-2 TRBV6-5 NA CASSLRVRYGYTF TGTGCCAGCAGTCTCAGGGTTCGCTATGGCTACACCTTC
NA TRBJ2-5 TRBV5-6 NA CASSRLVGRETQYF TGTGCCAGCAGCCGACTGGTAGGTCGGGAGACCCAGTACTTC
NA TRBJ1-6 TRBV7-6 many CASSLHREITPLHF TGTGCCAGCAGCTTACACAGGGAGATAACACCCCTCCACTTT
TRBD1 TRBJ2-7 TRBV10-3 many CAISEPLDRGIYEQYF TGTGCCATCAGTGAGCCCTTAGACAGGGGGATCTACGAGCAGTACTTC
TRBD2 TRBJ2-1 TRBV12-3/TRBV12-4 NA CASSSLAGAFNEQFF TGTGCCAGCAGTTCACTAGCGGGGGCTTTTAATGAGCAGTTCTTC
NA TRBJ1-2 TRBV4-2 NA CASREGYGYTF TGTGCCAGCAGGGAGGGATATGGCTACACCTTC
TRBD2 TRBJ2-1 TRBV6-1 many CASPVEGSTGAGGRNEQFF TGTGCCAGCCCCGTCGAGGGGTCAACTGGAGCGGGGGGGCGAAATGAGCAGTTCTTC
TRBD2 TRBJ2-5 TRBV10-3 NA CAISGLAGAQETQYF TGTGCCATCAGCGGACTAGCGGGGGCCCAAGAGACCCAGTACTTC
TRBD2 TRBJ2-3 TRBV6-1 many CASSEYVAGVTDTQYF TGTGCCAGCAGTGAATACGTAGCGGGGGTTACAGATACGCAGTATTTT
NA TRBJ2-1 TRBV9 NA CASSVDGGSPTLGQFF TGTGCCAGCAGCGTAGATGGGGGGTCCCCGACTTTAGGGCAGTTCTTC
TRBD1 TRBJ2-3 TRBV27 many CASSSRTGSFFSTDTQYF TGTGCCAGCAGTTCCAGGACAGGCTCCTTCTTTAGCACAGATACGCAGTATTTT
TRBD1 TRBJ1-4 TRBV2 NA CASSEGQLNEKLFF TGTGCCAGCAGTGAGGGACAGCTTAATGAAAAACTGTTTTTT
TRBD1 TRBJ2-5 TRBV28 NA CASSFGQGQETQYF TGTGCCAGCAGTTTCGGACAGGGGCAAGAGACCCAGTACTTC
TRBD1 TRBJ1-5 TRBV7-6 NA CASSLPGQGQPQHF TGTGCCAGCAGCTTACCGGGACAGGGTCAGCCCCAGCATTTT